Sequencing of this T cell receptor (beta chain) was carried out in a study of Ad26.COV2.S vaccination and SARS-CoV-2 variants. CDR3 size: 13 residues. Trimming shortened V by 3 bases and J by 9 bases, and 14 bases separated the two germline ends. Germline V CDR1 and CDR2: KGHSH, LQKENI. The method was immunoSEQ multiplex PCR; TCRdb's version includes in-frame clones alone and lacks a portion of them. The sample has around 94,000 clones, around 81% seen once; the top ten hold 17%. V and J are TRBV18 and TRBJ2-5; possibly TRBD2 for D (6 bases). The material was peripheral blood, obtained after recovery from COVID-19. The receptor was isolated from a human donor who had recovered from COVID-19. CDR3 sequence: CASSPFLGEAQYF. The CDR3 DNA reads as TGTGCCAGCTCACCGTTTCTCGGGGAGGCCCAGTACTTC.